A selection of T cell receptor beta chains follows, all from one sample in a study of blood T cell repertoires in COVID-19. Assay: immunoSEQ multiplex PCR; the TCRdb copy retains only in-frame clones and omits some. The sample has approximately 70,000 clones, 88% seen once. The sequenced sample was peripheral blood. The receptors originated from a woman in her 70s with acute or convalescent COVID-19. Both conserved end residues are part of each CDR3. Fields, in order: clone size, V gene, J gene, D gene, CDR3 length, CDR3 DNA, CDR3 protein. The D gene is left open where the match is weak. Size values are once, few and many counts, or a class for expanded clones, and some rows have none.

size: .; V: TRBV7-9; J: TRBJ1-5; D: .; length: 14; DNA: TGTGCCAGCAGCTTAGATGCAGGGGAGCAGCCCCAGCATTTT; CDR3: CASSLDAGEQPQHF
size: once; V: TRBV5-6; J: TRBJ1-2; D: .; length: 13; DNA: TGTGCCAGCAGCTTGGGTCAGGGTTTAAGCTACACCTTC; CDR3: CASSLGQGLSYTF
size: once; V: TRBV28; J: TRBJ2-4; D: .; length: 14; DNA: TGTGCCAGCAGTTTAAGGGCAGGGGTGGACATTCAGTACTTC; CDR3: CASSLRAGVDIQYF
size: once; V: TRBV27; J: TRBJ1-5; D: TRBD1; length: 15; DNA: TGTGCCAGCAGTCCCGGGACAGGGGTCAATCAGCCCCAGCATTTT; CDR3: CASSPGTGVNQPQHF
size: .; V: TRBV5-4; J: TRBJ2-1; D: .; length: 14; DNA: TGTGCCAGCAGCTTTGGAGGGGGGGACAATGAGCAGTTCTTC; CDR3: CASSFGGGDNEQFF
size: .; V: TRBV9; J: TRBJ2-1; D: TRBD2; length: 15; DNA: TGTGCCAGCAGCGTTACTAGCGGGAGCATCGGTGAGCAGTTCTTC; CDR3: CASSVTSGSIGEQFF
size: .; V: TRBV7-2; J: TRBJ1-5; D: TRBD1; length: 16; DNA: TGTGCCAGCAGCTTAGTTCAGGGGGCAAGCAATCAGCCCCAGCATTTT; CDR3: CASSLVQGASNQPQHF
size: .; V: TRBV19; J: TRBJ2-3; D: .; length: 15; DNA: TGTGCCAGTAGTATAGCGGGGGACTTCACAGATACGCAGTATTTT; CDR3: CASSIAGDFTDTQYF
size: .; V: TRBV7-8; J: TRBJ2-3; D: TRBD2; length: 16; DNA: TGTGCCAGCAGCGCGGGACTAGCGTTTAGCACAGATACGCAGTATTTT; CDR3: CASSAGLAFSTDTQYF
size: .; V: TRBV28; J: TRBJ1-2; D: .; length: 12; DNA: TGTGCCAGCAGTTACGGACAGTATGGCTACACCTTC; CDR3: CASSYGQYGYTF
size: .; V: TRBV6-5; J: TRBJ1-1; D: .; length: 15; DNA: TGTGCCAGCAGAACTCACCTACTTACGAACACTGAAGCTTTCTTT; CDR3: CASRTHLLTNTEAFF
size: .; V: TRBV5-1; J: TRBJ2-1; D: TRBD2; length: 16; DNA: TGCGCCAGCAGCTCAGCGGGGGGTAATCAAGGCAATGAGCAGTTCTTC; CDR3: CASSSAGGNQGNEQFF
size: .; V: TRBV27; J: TRBJ2-5; D: .; length: 13; DNA: TGTGCCAGCAGCCCGGTTGGTGCGGGGACCCAGTACTTC; CDR3: CASSPVGAGTQYF
size: .; V: TRBV7-9; J: TRBJ2-1; D: .; length: 14; DNA: TGTGCCAGCAGCCTGAGTGGACTTAACAATGAGCAGTTCTTC; CDR3: CASSLSGLNNEQFF
size: .; V: TRBV5-5; J: TRBJ2-1; D: .; length: 11; DNA: TGTGCCAGCAGTCGGGAACCCCCCCAGTTCTTC; CDR3: CASSREPPQFF
size: .; V: TRBV7-2; J: TRBJ2-1; D: TRBD2; length: 17; DNA: TGTGCCAGCAGCTTCCCCCTAAGCGGGAGCTCCTACAATGAGCAGTTCTTC; CDR3: CASSFPLSGSSYNEQFF
size: .; V: TRBV3-1/TRBV3-2; J: TRBJ1-1; D: TRBD1; length: 16; DNA: TGTGCCAGCACCCACAGGGGACAGGGATCGTACACTGAAGCTTTCTTT; CDR3: CASTHRGQGSYTEAFF
size: medium-sized; V: TRBV11-2; J: TRBJ2-1; D: .; length: 13; DNA: TGTGCCAGCAGCCTCGACTCATACAATGAGCAGTTCTTC; CDR3: CASSLDSYNEQFF
size: few; V: TRBV6-5; J: TRBJ1-1; D: TRBD1; length: 14; DNA: TGTGCCAGCAGTTCACAGGGGGGGAACACTGAAGCTTTCTTT; CDR3: CASSSQGGNTEAFF
size: .; V: TRBV5-1; J: TRBJ2-1; D: TRBD1; length: 14; DNA: TGCGCCAGCAGCTTGGAACAGGGGGCCAATGAGCAGTTCTTC; CDR3: CASSLEQGANEQFF